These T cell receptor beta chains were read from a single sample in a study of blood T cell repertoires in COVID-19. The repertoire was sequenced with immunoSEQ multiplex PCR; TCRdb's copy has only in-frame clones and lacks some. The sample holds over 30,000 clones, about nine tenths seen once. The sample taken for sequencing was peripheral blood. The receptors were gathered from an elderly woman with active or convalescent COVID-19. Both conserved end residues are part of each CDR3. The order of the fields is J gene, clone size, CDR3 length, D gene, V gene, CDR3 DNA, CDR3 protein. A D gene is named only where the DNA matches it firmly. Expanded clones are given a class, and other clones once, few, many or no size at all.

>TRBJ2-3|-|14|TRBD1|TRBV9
TGTGCCAGCAGCGCCCAGACAGGGGCAGATACGCAGTATTTT
CASSAQTGADTQYF
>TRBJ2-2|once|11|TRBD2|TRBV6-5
TGTGCCATCTTAGCGGGCGGGGAGCTGTTTTTT
CAILAGGELFF
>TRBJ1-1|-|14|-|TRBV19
TGTGCCAGTAGCCGACGACAGGAGCGCACTGAAGCTTTCTTT
CASSRRQERTEAFF
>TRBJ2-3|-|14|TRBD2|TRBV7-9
TGTGCCAGCAGCTCGAGCGGGGCCACAGATACGCAGTATTTT
CASSSSGATDTQYF
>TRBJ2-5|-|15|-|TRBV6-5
TGTGCCAGCAGTTCCGGGACTTTAGTGGGGGAGACCCAGTACTTC
CASSSGTLVGETQYF
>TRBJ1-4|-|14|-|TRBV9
TGTGCCAGCAGCGTAGCTTGGAGAAATGAAAAACTGTTTTTT
CASSVAWRNEKLFF
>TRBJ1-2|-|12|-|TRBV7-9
TGTGCCAGCAGCTTCTCACAGAATGGCTACACCTTC
CASSFSQNGYTF
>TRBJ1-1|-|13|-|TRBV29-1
TGCAGCGCCGAGCGTCGGTTGAGCACTGAAGCTTTCTTT
CSAERRLSTEAFF
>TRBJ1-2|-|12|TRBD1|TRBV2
TGTGCCAGCAGTCAAGCAGGGGGTGGCTACACCTTC
CASSQAGGGYTF
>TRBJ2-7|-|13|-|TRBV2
TGTGCCAGCAGTGACAGGGCCGTGGGCGAGCAGTACTTC
CASSDRAVGEQYF
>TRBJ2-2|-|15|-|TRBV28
TGTGCCAGCAGTTTAACCTCTACAGGGAACGGGGAGCTGTTTTTT
CASSLTSTGNGELFF
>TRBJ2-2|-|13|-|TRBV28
TGTGCCAGCAGGGGGGGGAACACCGGGGAGCTGTTTTTT
CASRGGNTGELFF
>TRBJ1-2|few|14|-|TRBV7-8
TGTGCCAGCAGCCAAGCGGGGCCGGGGGGTGGCTACACCTTC
CASSQAGPGGGYTF
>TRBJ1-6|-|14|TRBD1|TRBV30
TGTGCCTGGAGTAACACAGGGGCTAATTCACCCCTCCACTTT
CAWSNTGANSPLHF
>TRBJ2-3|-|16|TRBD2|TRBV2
TGTGCCAGCAGTGAAGACTTAGCGGGGAATACAGATACGCAGTATTTT
CASSEDLAGNTDTQYF
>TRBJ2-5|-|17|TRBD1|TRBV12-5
TGTGCTAGTGGTTTGGTACAAGGACAGGGGCTTAGGGAGACCCAGTACTTC
CASGLVQGQGLRETQYF
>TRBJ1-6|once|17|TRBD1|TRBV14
TGTGCCAGCAGCCAAGATCTTAACTGGACAGGGAGTTCACCCCTCCACTTT
CASSQDLNWTGSSPLHF
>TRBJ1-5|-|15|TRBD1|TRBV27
TGTGCCAGCAGCGTCGGGACAGGGGGGAATCAGCCCCAGCATTTT
CASSVGTGGNQPQHF
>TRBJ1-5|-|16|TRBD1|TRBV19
TGTGCCAGTAGTATCCCGGGACAGGGTGCGCGGCAGCCCCAGCATTTT
CASSIPGQGARQPQHF
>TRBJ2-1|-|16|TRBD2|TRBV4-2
TGTGCCAGCAGCCAAGGGGGACTAGCGATCTACAATGAGCAGTTCTTC
CASSQGGLAIYNEQFF
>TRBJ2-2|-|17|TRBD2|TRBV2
TGTGCCAGCAGAGGGACTAGCGGGGGGACCGTCACCGGGGAGCTGTTTTTT
CASRGTSGGTVTGELFF
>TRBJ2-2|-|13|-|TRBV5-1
TGCGCCAGCAGCTTGGACGGGATCGGGGAGCTGTTTTTT
CASSLDGIGELFF
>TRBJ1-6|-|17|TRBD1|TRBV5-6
TGTGCCAGCAGCTTGGCAGGGGGCGAAAGCTATAATTCACCCCTCCACTTT
CASSLAGGESYNSPLHF
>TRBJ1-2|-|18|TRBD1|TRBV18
TGTGCCAGCTCACCGCAGACGGGACAGGGGCCCATCGGCTATGGCTACACCTTC
CASSPQTGQGPIGYGYTF
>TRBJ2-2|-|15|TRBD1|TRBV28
TGTGCCAGCAGATCACAGGGGGGAGTCACCGGGGAGCTGTTTTTT
CASRSQGGVTGELFF
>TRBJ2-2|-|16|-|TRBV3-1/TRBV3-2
TGTGCCAGCAGCCAAGGAGTAAACAGTAACACCGGGGAGCTGTTTTTT
CASSQGVNSNTGELFF
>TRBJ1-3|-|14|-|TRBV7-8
TGTGCCAGCAGCCCCAGCGGGTCTGGAAACACCATATATTTT
CASSPSGSGNTIYF
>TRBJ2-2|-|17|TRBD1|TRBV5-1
TGCGCCAGCAGCTTGGGAGGACAGGGACCGAACACCGGGGAGCTGTTTTTT
CASSLGGQGPNTGELFF
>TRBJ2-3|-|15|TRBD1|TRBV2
TGTGCCTCCTCAGCAGGACAGGGCCGGTATGATACGCAGTATTTT
CASSAGQGRYDTQYF
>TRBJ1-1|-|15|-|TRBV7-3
TGTGCCAGCAGCCCGGAAGGACTCATGAACACTGAAGCTTTCTTT
CASSPEGLMNTEAFF
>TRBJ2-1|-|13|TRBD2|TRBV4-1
TGCGCCAGCAGTACTAGCGGCTACAATGAGCAGTTCTTC
CASSTSGYNEQFF
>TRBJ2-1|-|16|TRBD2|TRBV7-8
TGTGCCAGCAGCTTACTAGCGGGGAGCTCCTACAATGAGCAGTTCTTC
CASSLLAGSSYNEQFF
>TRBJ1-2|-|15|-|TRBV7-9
TGTGCCAGCAGCTTAGCGAGCCAGGGTAACTATGGCTACACCTTC
CASSLASQGNYGYTF
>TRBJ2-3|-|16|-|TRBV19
TGTGCCAGTAGTATAGGGGCCGGACAAATCACAGATACGCAGTATTTT
CASSIGAGQITDTQYF
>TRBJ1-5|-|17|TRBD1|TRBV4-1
TGCGCCAGCAGCCAAGATGCGGGACAGGCTCACAATCAGCCCCAGCATTTT
CASSQDAGQAHNQPQHF
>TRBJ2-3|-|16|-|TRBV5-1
TGCGCCAGCAGCCCACCGACAGCCTCAGGCACAGATACGCAGTATTTT
CASSPPTASGTDTQYF
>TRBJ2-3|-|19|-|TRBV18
TGTGCCAGCTCACCGCTTGCGTCGGGGACAACAACTAGCACAGATACGCAGTATTTT
CASSPLASGTTTSTDTQYF
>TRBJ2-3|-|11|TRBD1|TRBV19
TGTGCCAGTAGTCGGACAGGTACGCAGTATTTT
CASSRTGTQYF
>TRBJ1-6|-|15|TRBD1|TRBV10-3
TGTGCCATCAGTGCTGAGGGGGCGCGCGGTTCACCCCTCCACTTT
CAISAEGARGSPLHF
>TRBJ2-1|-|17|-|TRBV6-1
TGTGCCAGCAGTGAAAATCGGGGGGCCAATTTTTACAATGAGCAGTTCTTC
CASSENRGANFYNEQFF
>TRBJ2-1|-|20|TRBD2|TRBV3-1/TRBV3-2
TGTGCCAGCAGCCAAGATCCCGGGGTAGCGGGGGGGCGGCTGTACAATGAGCAGTTCTTC
CASSQDPGVAGGRLYNEQFF
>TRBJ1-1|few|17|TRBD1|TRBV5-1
TGCGCCAGCAGCCTCGCCCCACAGGGGGCGCGGGGCACTGAAGCTTTCTTT
CASSLAPQGARGTEAFF